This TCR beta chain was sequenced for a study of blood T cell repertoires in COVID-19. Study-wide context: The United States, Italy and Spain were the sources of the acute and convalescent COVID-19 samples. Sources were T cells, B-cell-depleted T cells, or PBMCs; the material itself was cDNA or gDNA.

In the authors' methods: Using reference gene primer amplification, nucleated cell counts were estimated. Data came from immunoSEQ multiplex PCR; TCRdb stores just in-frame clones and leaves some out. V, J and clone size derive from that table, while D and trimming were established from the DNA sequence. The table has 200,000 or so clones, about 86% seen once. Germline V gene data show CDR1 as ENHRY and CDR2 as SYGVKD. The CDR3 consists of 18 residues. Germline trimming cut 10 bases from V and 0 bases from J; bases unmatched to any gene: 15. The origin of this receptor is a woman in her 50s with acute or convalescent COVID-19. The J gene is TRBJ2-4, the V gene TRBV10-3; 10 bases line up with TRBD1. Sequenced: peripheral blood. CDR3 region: CATNPGTGASLAKNIQYF. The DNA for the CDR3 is TGTGCCACCAACCCCGGGACAGGGGCAAGTTTAGCCAAAAACATTCAGTACTTC.